The present TCR beta chain was sequenced within a study of blood T cell repertoires in COVID-19. Overall study: T cells, B-cell-depleted T cells, or PBMCs provided the cDNA or gDNA that served as material.

This CDR3 has 14 amino acids. Germline V gene data show CDR1 as SQVTM and CDR2 as ANQGSEA. Unmatched junction bases numbered 2, after V lost 0 bases and J lost 1 base. Assay: immunoSEQ multiplex PCR; the TCRdb copy retains only in-frame clones and omits some. The sample has hundreds of thousands of clones, about 89% seen once; the top ten hold 1.5%. This chain links TRBV29-1 with TRBJ2-5; 7 bases line up with TRBD1. Sequencing was performed on peripheral blood. The clonotype was recovered from a woman aged 40 to 50 who had recovered from COVID-19. The CDR3 nucleotides are TGCAGCGTTGAAGATCCAGGGGGCCAAGAGACCCAGTACTTC. Translation: CSVEDPGGQETQYF.